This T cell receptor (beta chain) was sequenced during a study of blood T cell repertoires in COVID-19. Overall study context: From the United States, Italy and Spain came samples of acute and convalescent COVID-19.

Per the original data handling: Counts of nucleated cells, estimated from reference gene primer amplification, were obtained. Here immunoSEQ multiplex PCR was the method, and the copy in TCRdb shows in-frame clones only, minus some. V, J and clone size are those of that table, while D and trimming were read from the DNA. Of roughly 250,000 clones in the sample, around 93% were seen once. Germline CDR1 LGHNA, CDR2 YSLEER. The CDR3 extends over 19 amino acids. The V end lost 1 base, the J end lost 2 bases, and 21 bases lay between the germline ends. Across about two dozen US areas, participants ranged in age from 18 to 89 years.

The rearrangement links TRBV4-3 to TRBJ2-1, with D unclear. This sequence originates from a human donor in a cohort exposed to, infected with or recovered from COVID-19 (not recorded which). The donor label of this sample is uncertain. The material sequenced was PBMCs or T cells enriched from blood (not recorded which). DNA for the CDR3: TGCGCCAGCAGCCAAGCCGATCGATGGTACCAGGTCACCTACAATGAGCAGTTCTTC. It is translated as CASSQADRWYQVTYNEQFF.